This TCR beta chain was profiled in a study of post-analysis software for immune sequencing data. General observations from the study: A few TRBV segments appeared more often in patients than in controls, and TRBV5-6, TRBV5-1 and TRBV20-1 were among these.

Prepared TCR beta cDNA libraries contained unique molecular identifiers. The source material, about 0.95 to 10 million T cells, gave rise to roughly 500,000 cDNA molecules. Each CDR3 protein gets one entry after TCRdb re-called the PCR reads with MiXCR. The profile shows roughly 620,000 distinct CDR3 sequences, 44% of them singletons. To note about this clonotype: The antigen remains unidentified.

Trimming took off 8 bases at V and 6 bases at J, with 25 bases between the two ends. CDR3 length: 16 amino acids. Input material: blood. The sequence was collected from a girl under 18 with multiple sclerosis. The chain joins TRBV12-3 or TRBV12-4 to TRBJ1-1; maybe TRBD1 (6 bases). CDR3 DNA sequence: TGTGCCAGCGGCCCCAATCGAGGGGGTCAGGGAGCTGAAGCTTTCTTT. Translating gives CASGPNRGGQGAEAFF.